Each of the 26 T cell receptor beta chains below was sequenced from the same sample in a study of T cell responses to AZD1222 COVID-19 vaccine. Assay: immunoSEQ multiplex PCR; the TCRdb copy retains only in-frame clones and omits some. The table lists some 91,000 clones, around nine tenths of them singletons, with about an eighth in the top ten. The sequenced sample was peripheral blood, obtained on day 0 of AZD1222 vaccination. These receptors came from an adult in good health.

The DNA of the CDR3 is TGTGCCATCATGGCGGGGGATCAAAAAGCTTTCTTT. This translates into CAIMAGDQKAFF. The J gene is TRBJ1-1, the V gene TRBV10-3; D is perhaps TRBD1 (5 bases). CDR3 size: 12 residues. Germline V gene data show CDR1 as ENHRY and CDR2 as SYGVKD. The ends were cut back, 7 bases at V and 9 bases at J, with 15 bases in the middle.

CDR3 sequence: CASSSGFRQPQHF. As DNA, the CDR3 is TGTGCCAGCAGCTCAGGGTTTCGTCAGCCCCAGCATTTT. The V and J genes are TRBV11-2 and TRBJ1-5; tentative D call: TRBD1 (5 bases). Germline V gene sequence: CDR1 SGHAT, CDR2 FQNNGV. This CDR3 spans 13 amino acids. V was shortened by 4 bases and J by 6 bases, with 10 bases between the two germline ends.

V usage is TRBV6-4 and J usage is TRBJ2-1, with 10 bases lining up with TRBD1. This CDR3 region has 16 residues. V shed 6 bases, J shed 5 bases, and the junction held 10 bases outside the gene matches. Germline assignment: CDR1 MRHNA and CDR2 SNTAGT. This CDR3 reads CASSAFPGQGNNEQFF. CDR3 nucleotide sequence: TGTGCCAGCAGCGCGTTCCCGGGACAGGGGAACAATGAGCAGTTCTTC.

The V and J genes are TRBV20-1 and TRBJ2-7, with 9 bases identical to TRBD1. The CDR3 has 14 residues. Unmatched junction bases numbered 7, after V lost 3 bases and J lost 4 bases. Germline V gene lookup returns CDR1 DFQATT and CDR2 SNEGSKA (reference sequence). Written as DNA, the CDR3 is TGCAGTGCTAGTCCCGGGACAGGGCTATACGAGCAGTACTTC. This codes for CSASPGTGLYEQYF.

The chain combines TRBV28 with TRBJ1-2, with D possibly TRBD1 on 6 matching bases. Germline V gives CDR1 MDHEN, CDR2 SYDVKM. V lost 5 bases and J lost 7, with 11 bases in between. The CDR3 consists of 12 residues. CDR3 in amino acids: CASSPRTAGYTF. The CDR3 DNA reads TGTGCCAGCAGTCCTCGGACAGCTGGCTACACCTTC.

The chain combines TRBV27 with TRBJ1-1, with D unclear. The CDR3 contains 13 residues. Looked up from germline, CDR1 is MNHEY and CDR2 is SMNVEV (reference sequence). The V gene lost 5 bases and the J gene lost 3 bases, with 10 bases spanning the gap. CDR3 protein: CASSIKWDTEAFF. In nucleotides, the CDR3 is TGTGCCAGCAGTATTAAGTGGGACACTGAAGCTTTCTTT.

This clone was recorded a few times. The CDR3 nucleotides are TGTGCCAGCAGTGAAGGGGGTCAGCCCCAGCATTTT. This sequence encodes CASSEGGQPQHF. This chain uses TRBV6-1 with TRBJ1-5; unclear D gene. The length of the CDR3 is 12 residues. V was trimmed by 1 base and J by 6 bases, leaving 4 bases between them. Germline CDR1 MNHNS, CDR2 SASEGT.

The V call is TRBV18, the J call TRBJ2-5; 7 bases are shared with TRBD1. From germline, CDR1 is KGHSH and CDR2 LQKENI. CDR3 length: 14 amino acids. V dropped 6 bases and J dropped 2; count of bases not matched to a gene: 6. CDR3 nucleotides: TGTGCCAGCTCCCCTGGGACAGCTCAAGAGACCCAGTACTTC. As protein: CASSPGTAQETQYF.

CDR3 nucleotides: TGTGCCAGCAGTTACACAGGGAATCAGCCCCAGCATTTT. Amino acids: CASSYTGNQPQHF. V and J are TRBV6-2 or TRBV6-3 and TRBJ1-5; D perhaps matches TRBD1 (6 bases). The germline gives CDR1 MNHEY, CDR2 SVGEGT. V lost 2 bases and J 4 bases, leaving 6 bases between the germline ends. This CDR3 region has 13 residues.

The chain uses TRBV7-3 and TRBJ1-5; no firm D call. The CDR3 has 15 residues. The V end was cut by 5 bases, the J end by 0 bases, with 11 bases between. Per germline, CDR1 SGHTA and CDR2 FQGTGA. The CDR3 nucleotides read TGTGCCAGCAGCCCCAAGGCGGATAGCAATCAGCCCCAGCATTTT. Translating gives CASSPKADSNQPQHF.

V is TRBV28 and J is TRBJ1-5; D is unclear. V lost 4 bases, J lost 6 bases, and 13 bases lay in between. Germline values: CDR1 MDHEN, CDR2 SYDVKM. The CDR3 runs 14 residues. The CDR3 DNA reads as TGTGCCAGCAGTTCGGGCGGGAAGTTTCAGCCCCAGCATTTT. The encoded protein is CASSSGGKFQPQHF.

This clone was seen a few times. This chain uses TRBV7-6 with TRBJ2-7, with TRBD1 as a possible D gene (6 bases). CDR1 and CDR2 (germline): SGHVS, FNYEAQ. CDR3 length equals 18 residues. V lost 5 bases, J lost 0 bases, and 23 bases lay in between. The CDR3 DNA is TGTGCCAGCAGCCCACTAAGCTTCGGGACAACTAACTCCTACGAGCAGTACTTC. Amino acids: CASSPLSFGTTNSYEQYF.

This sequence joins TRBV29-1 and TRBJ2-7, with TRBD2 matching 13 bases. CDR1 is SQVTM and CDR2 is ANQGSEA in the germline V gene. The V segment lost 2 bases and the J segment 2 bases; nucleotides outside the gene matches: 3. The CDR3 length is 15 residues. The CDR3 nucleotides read TGCAGCGTTGAACTTACTAGCGGGAGGGCCTACGAGCAGTACTTC. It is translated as CSVELTSGRAYEQYF.

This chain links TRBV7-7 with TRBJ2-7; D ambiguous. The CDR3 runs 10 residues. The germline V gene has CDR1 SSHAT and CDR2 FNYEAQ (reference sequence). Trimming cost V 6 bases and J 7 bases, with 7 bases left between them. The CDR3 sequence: CASSPREQYF. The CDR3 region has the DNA TGTGCCAGCAGTCCCCGGGAGCAGTACTTC.

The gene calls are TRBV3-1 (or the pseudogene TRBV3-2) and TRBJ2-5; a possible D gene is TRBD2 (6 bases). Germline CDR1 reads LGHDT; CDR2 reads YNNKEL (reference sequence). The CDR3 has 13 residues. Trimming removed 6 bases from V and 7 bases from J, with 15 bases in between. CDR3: CASSSGLLGTQYF. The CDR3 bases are TGTGCCAGCAGTTCCGGACTACTGGGGACCCAGTACTTC.

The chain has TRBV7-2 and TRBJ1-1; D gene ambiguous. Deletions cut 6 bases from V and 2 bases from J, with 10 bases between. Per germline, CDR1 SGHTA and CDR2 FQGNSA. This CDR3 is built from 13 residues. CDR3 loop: CASSTNRNTEAFF. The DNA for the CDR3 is TGTGCCAGCAGTACTAACAGAAACACTGAAGCTTTCTTT.

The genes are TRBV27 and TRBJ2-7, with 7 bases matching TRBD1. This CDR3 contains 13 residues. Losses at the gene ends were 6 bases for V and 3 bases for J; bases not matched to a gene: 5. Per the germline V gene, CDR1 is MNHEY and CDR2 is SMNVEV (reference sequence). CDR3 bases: TGTGCCAGCAGATGGGCAGGGGGCTACGAGCAGTACTTC. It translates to CASRWAGGYEQYF.

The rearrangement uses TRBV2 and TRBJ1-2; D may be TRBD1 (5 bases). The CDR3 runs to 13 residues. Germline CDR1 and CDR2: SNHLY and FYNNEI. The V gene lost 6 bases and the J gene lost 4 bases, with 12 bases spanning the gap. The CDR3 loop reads CASRGDGIYGYTF. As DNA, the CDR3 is TGTGCCAGCAGAGGGGACGGTATCTATGGCTACACCTTC.

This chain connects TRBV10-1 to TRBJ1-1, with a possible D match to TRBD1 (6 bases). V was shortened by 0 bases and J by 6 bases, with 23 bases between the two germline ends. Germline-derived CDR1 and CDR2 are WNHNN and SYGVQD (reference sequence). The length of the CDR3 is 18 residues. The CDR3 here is CASSESTSSGGRRAEAFF. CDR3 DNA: TGCGCCAGCAGTGAGTCGACATCGAGTGGGGGGCGGAGGGCTGAAGCTTTCTTT.

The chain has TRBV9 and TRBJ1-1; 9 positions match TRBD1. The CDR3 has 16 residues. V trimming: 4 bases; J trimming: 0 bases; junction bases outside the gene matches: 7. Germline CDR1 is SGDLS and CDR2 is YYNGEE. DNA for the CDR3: TGTGCCAGCAGCCCACAGGGGGCGCGTTTGAACACTGAAGCTTTCTTT. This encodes CASSPQGARLNTEAFF.

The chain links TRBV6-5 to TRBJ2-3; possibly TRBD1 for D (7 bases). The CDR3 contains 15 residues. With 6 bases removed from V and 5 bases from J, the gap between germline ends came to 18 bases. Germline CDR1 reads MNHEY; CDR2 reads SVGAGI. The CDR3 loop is CASRTGRPRGDTQYF. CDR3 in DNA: TGTGCCAGCAGGACAGGGAGGCCCCGGGGAGATACGCAGTATTTT.

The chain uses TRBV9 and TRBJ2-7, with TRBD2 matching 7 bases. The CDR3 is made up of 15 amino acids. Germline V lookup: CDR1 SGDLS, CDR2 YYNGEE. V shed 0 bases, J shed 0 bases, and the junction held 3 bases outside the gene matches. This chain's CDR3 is CASSVGGGGSYEQYF. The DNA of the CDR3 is TGTGCCAGCAGCGTAGGGGGCGGGGGCTCCTACGAGCAGTACTTC.

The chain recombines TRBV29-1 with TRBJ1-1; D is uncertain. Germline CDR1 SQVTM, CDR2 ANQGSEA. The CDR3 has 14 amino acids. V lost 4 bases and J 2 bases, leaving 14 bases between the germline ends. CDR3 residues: CSVGLIQVNTEAFF. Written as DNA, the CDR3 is TGCAGCGTTGGCTTAATCCAGGTAAACACTGAAGCTTTCTTT.

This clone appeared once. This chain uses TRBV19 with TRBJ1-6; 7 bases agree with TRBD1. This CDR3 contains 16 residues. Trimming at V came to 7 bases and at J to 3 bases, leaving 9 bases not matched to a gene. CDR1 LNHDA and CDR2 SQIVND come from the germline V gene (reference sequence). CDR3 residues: CASNEGTANYNSPLHF. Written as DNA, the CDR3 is TGTGCCAGTAACGAGGGGACAGCCAACTATAATTCACCCCTCCACTTT.

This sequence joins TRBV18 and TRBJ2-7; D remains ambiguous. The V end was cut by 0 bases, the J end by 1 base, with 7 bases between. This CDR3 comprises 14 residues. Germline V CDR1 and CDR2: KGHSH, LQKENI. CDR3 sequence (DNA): TGTGCCAGCTCACCACCGGTCAGATCCTACGAGCAGTACTTC. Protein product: CASSPPVRSYEQYF.

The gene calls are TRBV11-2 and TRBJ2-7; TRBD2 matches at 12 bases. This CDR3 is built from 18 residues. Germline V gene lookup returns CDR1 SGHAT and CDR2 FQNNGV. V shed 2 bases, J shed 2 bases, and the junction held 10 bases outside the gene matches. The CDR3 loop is CASSLRRGLAGKTYEQYF. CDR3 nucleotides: TGTGCCAGCAGCTTAAGAAGGGGACTAGCGGGCAAAACCTACGAGCAGTACTTC.